These 8 T cell receptor beta chains originate from one sample sequenced in a study of shared clonotypes between healthy human individuals. Sequencing was performed with immunoSEQ multiplex PCR; in TCRdb, only in-frame clones are kept and a portion is missing. The table shows some 790,000 clones, with around 77% occurring only once. Sequenced: memory CD4+ T cells sorted from blood. Noted subset: CD45RA-negative fraction. These receptors were collected from a woman aged 25 to 39 in good health.

V and J are TRBV28 and TRBJ2-4; D may be TRBD2 (6 bases). Per the germline V gene, CDR1 is MDHEN and CDR2 is SYDVKM. V was pared by 3 bases and J by 2 bases, with 14 bases between. This CDR3 has 16 residues. The chain's CDR3 is CASSFAWEVSKNIQYF. DNA of the CDR3: TGTGCCAGCAGTTTTGCCTGGGAGGTCTCCAAAAACATTCAGTACTTC.

The chain uses TRBV5-5 and TRBJ1-2; the D is unclear. The germline CDR1 and CDR2 sequences are SGHKS and YYEKEE (reference sequence). V gave up 3 bases and J gave up 2 bases, with 11 bases separating them. The CDR3 has 14 residues. This CDR3 is CASSSQSSNYGYTF. The CDR3 DNA sequence: TGTGCCAGCAGCTCCCAGTCGAGCAACTATGGCTACACCTTC. The complete variable domain, with remaining parts taken from reference TRBV5-5 and TRBJ1-2, reads DAGVTQSPTHLIKTRGQQVTLRCSPISGHKSVSWYQQVLGQGPQFIFQYYEKEERGRGNFPDRFSARQFPNYSSELNVNALLLGDSALYLCASSSQSSNYGYTFGSGTRLTVV.

The chain employs TRBV6-1 and TRBJ1-4; tentatively, D is TRBD1 (5 bases). This CDR3 is built from 13 residues. The germline V gene has CDR1 MNHNS and CDR2 SASEGT. V gave up 2 bases and J gave up 8 bases, with 9 bases separating them. The CDR3 DNA sequence: TGTGCCAGCAGTGAAATCAGGGTCGAAAAACTGTTTTTT. Amino acids: CASSEIRVEKLFF.

The V call is TRBV6-5, the J call TRBJ2-2; 7 positions match TRBD2. There are 14 residues in the CDR3. V lost 9 bases to trimming and J lost 5 bases; unmatched junction nucleotides: 9. In germline, CDR1 is MNHEY, CDR2 SVGAGI. Here the CDR3 DNA reads TGTGCCAGTCGACTAGCCGAGAGGACCGGGGAGCTGTTTTTT. Protein product: CASRLAERTGELFF.

V and J are TRBV28 and TRBJ1-2; 7 bases map to TRBD1. Germline V gives CDR1 MDHEN, CDR2 SYDVKM. This CDR3 has 15 amino acids. V was pared by 2 bases and J by 8 bases, with 11 bases of the junction left unmatched. CDR3 region: CASSLQGVAGGGYTF. CDR3 nucleotide sequence: TGTGCCAGCAGTTTACAGGGTGTGGCAGGGGGAGGCTACACCTTC.

The chain combines TRBV27 with TRBJ2-7; 9 nucleotides align to TRBD2. The CDR3 length is 15 residues. Germline V CDR1 and CDR2: MNHEY, SMNVEV (reference sequence). Unmatched junction bases numbered 3, after V lost 0 bases and J lost 3 bases. The CDR3 spells CASSLSGLASYEQYF. For the CDR3, the DNA is TGTGCCAGCAGTTTATCAGGACTAGCGAGCTACGAGCAGTACTTC.

The CDR3 DNA reads as TGCGCCAGCAGCCGGGCAGACAAAAACATTCAGTACTTC. This sequence encodes CASSRADKNIQYF. The chain is built from TRBV5-1 and TRBJ2-4; D remains ambiguous. Germline V gives CDR1 SGHRS, CDR2 YFSETQ. The CDR3 is 13 amino acids. Between the trimmed V and J ends, which lost 4 bases and 3 bases, there was a span of 8 bases. The entire variable domain, with the rest obtained from reference TRBV5-1 and TRBJ2-4, is as follows: KAGVTQTPRYLIKTRGQQVTLSCSPISGHRSVSWYQQTPGQGLQFLFEYFSETQRNKGNFPGRFSGRQFSNSRSEMNVSTLELGDSALYLCASSRADKNIQYFGAGTRLSVL.

The V call is TRBV2, the J call TRBJ1-1; 9 bases line up with TRBD1. Germline loops: CDR1 SNHLY, CDR2 FYNNEI. J was trimmed by 5 bases and V by 7 bases; bases with no gene match: 8. CDR3 length: 14 residues. The DNA of the CDR3 is TGTGCCAGCACCCTGGGACAGGGTGAGACTGAAGCTTTCTTT. Translated, it gives CASTLGQGETEAFF.